The clone carrying this T cell receptor (beta chain) was counted many times. Antigen specificity is unknown. These data are taken from a study of T cells after yellow fever vaccination. The study, taken as a whole, reports: Bulk-population clonotypes that are abundant could appear as contaminants in FACS-sorted repertoires. Booster samples showed a return of most primary-vaccination clones (around 96% CD4, around 88% CD8).

UMIs were added to TCR cDNA along with a universal primer site when it was made by 5'RACE template switching. One entry per CDR3 protein, called by TCRdb with MiXCR from the 5' RACE reads. This table holds 300,000 to 350,000 distinct CDR3 sequences, 3.5% to 4.5% found once. V shed 0 bases and J shed 5 bases, with 10 bases lying between them. CDR3 size: 14 residues. Per germline, CDR1 SGHRS and CDR2 YFSETQ. The TCR comes from a man aged 18 to 30 who received the YFV17D yellow fever vaccine. Sequencing was performed on PBMCs, taken 15 days after the yellow fever booster vaccination. The V and J genes are TRBV5-1 and TRBJ2-3, with D possibly matching TRBD1 (6 bases). The CDR3 DNA is TGCGCCAGCAGCTTGGGACAGGCGGGAGATACGCAGTATTTT. Its protein product is CASSLGQAGDTQYF.